The subject of this entry is one T cell receptor beta chain. These data come from a study of tissue T cells after allogeneic stem cell transplantation. Study background: Smaller viable blood or marrow samples skipped sorting for direct DNA extraction.

Survey-depth TCRbeta CDR3 sequencing reported V/J genes and productive frequencies. Some clones are missing from TCRdb's copy, which holds only in-frame ones; the method was immunoSEQ multiplex PCR. This sample has around 40,000 clones, with 92% found just once. With 4 bases removed from V and 10 bases from J, the gap between germline ends came to 26 bases. The CDR3 runs 16 residues. Germline V gives CDR1 SGHRS, CDR2 YFSETQ. The V gene is TRBV5-1, the J gene TRBJ2-5; maybe TRBD1 (7 bases). Sequencing was performed on blood, taken before transplantation. This receptor was obtained from a woman aged 40 to 75 who later had graft-versus-host disease after an allogeneic stem cell transplant. CDR3 DNA: TGCGCCAGCAGCCCCCAAGGGGGAGGATTCTCAGGGGGCCAGTACTTC. This encodes CASSPQGGGFSGGQYF. The full variable domain, with the rest looked up from reference TRBV5-1 and TRBJ2-5, is KAGVTQTPRYLIKTRGQQVTLSCSPISGHRSVSWYQQTPGQGLQFLFEYFSETQRNKGNFPGRFSGRQFSNSRSEMNVSTLELGDSALYLCASSPQGGGFSGGQYFGPGTRLLVL.